This T cell receptor beta chain stems from a study of T-cell reconstitution after alpha-beta-depleted transplantation in children. Findings of the study overall: Some patients showed high day-60 TCRbeta diversity, which derived from surviving recipient T cells and thymic progenitors. At the one-year point after transplant, T-cell counts and TCRbeta diversity were found to come mostly from T cells that had been newly produced.

The V segment lost 2 bases and the J segment 6 bases; nucleotides outside the gene matches: 7. Germline loops: CDR1 SGHDT, CDR2 YYEEEE. The CDR3 covers 16 residues. The TCRbeta library was prepared with unique molecular identifiers. TCRdb recomputed calls from the PCR reads with MiXCR, one row per CDR3 protein. Counted here are about 300,000 distinct CDR3 sequences, 9.5% to 13% occurring once; the ten biggest clones make up roughly 7%. The table lists this clonotype with many counts. What it binds is not known. This material consisted of PBMCs, taken before TCRalphabeta/CD19-depleted stem cell transplant. The TCR was taken from a boy in the first two years of life with acute myeloid leukemia, due to receive a stem cell transplant. V is TRBV5-6 and J is TRBJ2-2; 10 nucleotides line up with TRBD2. This CDR3 is CASSFSTSGMAGELFF. In DNA form, the CDR3 reads TGTGCCAGCAGCTTTTCAACTAGCGGGATGGCCGGGGAGCTGTTTTTT. Based on the CDR3 plus reference TRBV5-6 and TRBJ2-2, the full variable domain is DAGVTQSPTHLIKTRGQQVTLRCSPKSGHDTVSWYQQALGQGPQFIFQYYEEEERQRGNFPDRFSGHQFPNYSSELNVNALLLGDSALYLCASSFSTSGMAGELFFGEGSRLTVL.